These 3 T cell receptor beta chains were all obtained from the same sample, sequenced in a study of CD8 T cells in Susac syndrome. A quantity of about 0.5 to 1 ug RNA underwent reverse transcription using random hexamers. TCRdb re-called the immunoSEQ multiplex PCR reads with MiXCR, one entry per CDR3 protein. In the table there are around 170,000 distinct CDR3 sequences, nearly 97% of which are singletons. Sequences were obtained from CD4+ T cells from PBMCs. These receptors all come from a human donor with Susac syndrome.

The CDR3 sequence is CSAMRYQETQYF. The CDR3, as DNA: TGCAGTGCTATGCGGTACCAAGAGACCCAGTACTTC. The chain uses TRBV20-1 and TRBJ2-5; D gene uncertain. The CDR3 has 12 residues. CDR1 DFQATT and CDR2 SNEGSKA come from the germline V gene (reference sequence). Trimming pared 4 bases from V and 0 bases from J, leaving 6 bases between.

The CDR3 DNA is TGTGCCAGCAGCCGGACAGGCGTCACCGGGGAGCTGTTTTTT. Protein sequence: CASSRTGVTGELFF. The genes are TRBV7-2 and TRBJ2-2; 7 bases align to TRBD1. J lost 4 bases, V lost 5 bases, and 4 bases had no gene match. This CDR3 has 14 residues. Germline CDR1 reads SGHTA; CDR2 reads FQGNSA.

This clonotype was recorded once. The chain is built from TRBV30 and TRBJ1-1; 8 positions agree with TRBD1. Germline loops: CDR1 GTSNPN, CDR2 SVGIG (reference sequence). V was pared by 8 bases and J by 1 base, with 9 bases of the junction left unmatched. This CDR3 is 14 amino acids long. The CDR3 sequence is CAGYPGGPNTEAFF. The CDR3 DNA follows: TGTGCCGGATATCCAGGGGGCCCGAACACTGAAGCTTTCTTT.